These T cell receptor beta chains were read from a single sample in a study of cytomegalovirus exposure and HLA in healthy donors. Some clones are missing from TCRdb's copy, which holds only in-frame ones; the method was immunoSEQ multiplex PCR. The data contain fewer than 85,000 clones, 94% of them seen just once; the ten biggest clones take up about 0.63%. Specimen: PBMCs. The receptors were gathered from a woman aged 18-29 years in good health and CMV-seronegative. CDR3s leave out the opening cysteine and the closing phenylalanine or tryptophan.

TRBV2 ASSSDPISGQPQH
TRBV5-1 ASSYWDRSYEQY
TRBV5-1 ASSSDRGVTGELF
TRBV28 ASSFPLTGMVTGELF
TRBV11-2 ASSSQGTATPGQY
TRBV29-1 SVGQTDTQY
TRBV5-1 ASSLAGAGNQPQH
TRBV2 AGRGTGAWNEKLF
TRBV5-1 ASSPFNDYPNTGELF
TRBV7-9 ASSPMGGLQETQY
TRBV6-6 ASSSDNSYEQY
TRBV27 ASSVTQGTGETQY
TRBV19 ASSIRLLGPFSYNSPLH
TRBV9 ASSTGGRGDVSEQY
TRBV30 AWSFRGGELF
TRBV7-3 ASSEQGAYEQY
TRBV5-1 ASSNGQGVAGNTIY
TRBV6-4 ASSDSNPGGRRNTEAF
TRBV5-5 ASRRDRNQPQH
TRBV19 ASSMGGTDPSGNTIY
TRBV4-1 ASSQESRGIPYNEQF
TRBV7-9 ASSLAAGGQPQH
TRBV6-5 ASSYAVGGAGNTIY
TRBV11-1 ASSKLRQVYNEQF
TRBV9 ASSVGDRRGSPLH
TRBV7-2 ASSPGTGMGYEQY
TRBV18 ASSLQGENSPLH
TRBV7-2 ASSLAGGLSYEQY
TRBV9 ASSAPQRGAYTDTQY
TRBV5-1 ASSYRPGTGNTGELF
TRBV27 ASSTLGGSSYEQY
TRBV2 ASSVYTSGGELF
TRBV29-1 SILRRTENTEAF
TRBV13 ASSLVPFVPETQY
TRBV7-3 ASSATGQGVNEQF
TRBV27 ASSLSGRSYQPQH
TRBV7-6 ASGQVSTDTQY
TRBV2 ASSFDRDYQPQH
TRBV29-1 SVDQTGHTEAF
TRBV7-9 ASSFSEGPDYEQY
TRBV5-4 ASRLVGGELF
TRBV10-3 AISDSPWAGRQETQY
TRBV9 ASSVDSGGQF
TRBV28 ASSEGLRRETQY
TRBV5-1 ASSLASREINTGELF
TRBV27 ASSFTGQGFFGYT
TRBV20-1 SADDSFGYT
TRBV6-5 ASTGTGETEAF
TRBV10-2 ASIGGDSYEQY
TRBV30 AWSRGSYEQY
TRBV19 ASSIGTGNEQF
TRBV7-2 ASSLGTPGLGGNEQF
TRBV6-4 ASSVRSNQPQH
TRBV6-1 ASSWTGRTDQPQH
TRBV5-1 ASSEAGTDTQY
TRBV29-1 SARTGYETQY
TRBV7-3 ASSLEYNQPQH
TRBV5-1 ASSLGADSSSYNSPLH
TRBV6-1 ASSELHRAGANVLT
TRBV5-6 ASSLQGRTNQPQH